This T cell receptor beta chain was recorded in a study of shared clonotypes between healthy human individuals. Study-wide results and caveats: Blood alone was sampled, and tissue repertoires likely differ.

Germline CDR1 reads SNHLY; CDR2 reads FYNNEI. This CDR3 spans 15 amino acids. V lost 4 bases and J lost 0, with 10 bases in between. As regards this clone: The antigen remains unidentified.

Sequencing was performed with immunoSEQ multiplex PCR; in TCRdb, only in-frame clones are kept and a portion is missing. The table lists about 2.4 million clones, 93% of them singletons. The sample consisted of naive CD4+ T cells from PBMCs. The sample's subset: CD45RA+ positively selected. The sequence derives from a young man in good health. Some clones in this sample may be carry-over from other donors' samples. The chain is built from TRBV2 and TRBJ2-4; D is unclear. The CDR3 DNA is TGTGCCAGCAGTGGGGTCAAGGTAGCCAAAAACATTCAGTACTTC. Translated: CASSGVKVAKNIQYF.